This TCR beta chain was captured in a study of CD8 T cells in ankylosing spondylitis listed by TCRdb under 2017. Study-wide context: T cell receptor beta repertoires were profiled in healthy donors and ankylosing spondylitis patients so that disease-linked TCR variants could be found. The full study cohort was made up of about 25 ankylosing spondylitis patients and 95 to 130 healthy donors. Peripheral blood was sampled, and synovial fluid was also collected from ankylosing spondylitis patients.

On this clonotype itself: It has no known antigen specificity. The input lacks base qualities; no much larger clone sits a single base away.

Looking up the germline V gene yields CDR1 SGHRS and CDR2 YFSETQ. V gives up 0 bases and J gives up 0 bases, and the segment between their germline ends measures 9 bases. The CDR3 contains 16 residues, cysteine and phenylalanine counted. Of the read, only the CDR3 DNA is kept; its 48 bases are in frame from base 1. The research as a whole found: The disease-linked clones showed a CD8+ phenotype and occurred at relatively low frequencies in peripheral blood. Significant enrichment of the disease-linked clones was reported in matched synovial fluid samples from ankylosing spondylitis patients. A TCR beta motif made up of several highly homologous amino acid variants appeared to be characteristic of blood from ankylosing spondylitis patients. Some motif variants had previously been reported in the synovial fluid and blood of reactive arthritis patients, which suggests shared mechanisms of disease initiation.

Sequencer: Illumina HiSeq 2500. Quantitative 5'-RACE with molecular barcodes was the method used to prepare the TCR beta libraries. For the original study's pipeline: A new computational method, built on a probabilistic model of VDJ rearrangement, was used to identify disease-linked TCR variants. The public reads were reprocessed in TCRdb via fastp at Q25 and MiXCR, keeping in-frame beta chains. When rows share a CDR3 protein, they turn into one entry using the most common DNA and genes. The V and J calls, along with clone size, are taken from TCRdb and not from the paper's own processing. In this sample the table shows fewer than 200,000 distinct CDR3 sequences, about 20% of which occur a single time. The ten largest clonotypes hold 4.3% of the sample.

This TCR came from a male donor between 10 and 30 years old with ankylosing spondylitis or in good health (not recorded which). Donor details come from another sample of the same person, matched by shared clones. Sequencing input: blood, either unsorted or a sorted T cell fraction (not recorded which). The sequence joins TRBV5-1 to TRBJ2-2; a confident D gene designation cannot be given. The CDR3 is CASSLDLFPNTGELFF. The DNA sequence is given as TGCGCCAGCAGCTTGGATCTGTTCCCGAACACCGGGGAGCTGTTTTTT.